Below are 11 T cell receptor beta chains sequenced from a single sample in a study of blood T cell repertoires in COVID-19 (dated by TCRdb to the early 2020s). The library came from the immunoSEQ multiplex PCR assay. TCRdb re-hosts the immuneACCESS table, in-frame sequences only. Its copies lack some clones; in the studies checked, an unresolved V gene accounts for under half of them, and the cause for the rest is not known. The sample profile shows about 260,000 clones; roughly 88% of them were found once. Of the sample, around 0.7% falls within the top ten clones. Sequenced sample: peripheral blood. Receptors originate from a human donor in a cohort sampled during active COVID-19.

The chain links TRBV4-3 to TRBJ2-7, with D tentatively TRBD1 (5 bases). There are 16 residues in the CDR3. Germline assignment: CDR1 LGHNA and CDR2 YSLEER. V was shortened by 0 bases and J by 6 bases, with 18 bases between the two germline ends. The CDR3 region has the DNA TGCGCCAGCAGCCAAGATGTGTCAGGGAATGCTCGCGAGCAGTACTTC. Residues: CASSQDVSGNAREQYF.

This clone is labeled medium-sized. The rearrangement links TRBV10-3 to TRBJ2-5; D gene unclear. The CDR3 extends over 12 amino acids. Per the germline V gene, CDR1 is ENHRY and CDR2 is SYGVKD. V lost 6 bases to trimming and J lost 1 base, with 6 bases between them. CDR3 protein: CAIRTAQETQYF. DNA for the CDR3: TGTGCCATCAGGACTGCCCAAGAGACCCAGTACTTC.

In DNA, the CDR3 is TGTGCCATCAGGACAGGAAAGAACACTGAAGCTTTCTTT. Its translation is CAIRTGKNTEAFF. This rearrangement joins TRBV10-3 to TRBJ1-1; tentative D call: TRBD1 (6 bases). The CDR3 has 13 residues. Trimming took off 6 bases at V and 1 base at J, with 9 bases between the two ends. The germline CDR1 and CDR2 sequences are ENHRY and SYGVKD.

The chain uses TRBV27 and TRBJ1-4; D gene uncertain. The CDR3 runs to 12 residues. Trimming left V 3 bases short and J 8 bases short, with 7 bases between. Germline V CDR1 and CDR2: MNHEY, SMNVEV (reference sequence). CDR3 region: CASSFPGEKLFF. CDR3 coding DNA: TGTGCCAGCAGTTTCCCGGGGGAAAAACTGTTTTTT.

CDR3 protein: CAAKENHRGSGYTF. The CDR3 DNA reads TGTGCCGCCAAGGAGAACCACAGGGGTAGTGGCTACACCTTC. V is TRBV19 and J is TRBJ1-2; 7 nucleotides match TRBD1. The V gene's germline CDR1 is LNHDA and CDR2 SQIVND (reference sequence). The CDR3 is 14 residues long. V shed 11 bases and J 7 bases; nucleotides not matched to a gene: 16.

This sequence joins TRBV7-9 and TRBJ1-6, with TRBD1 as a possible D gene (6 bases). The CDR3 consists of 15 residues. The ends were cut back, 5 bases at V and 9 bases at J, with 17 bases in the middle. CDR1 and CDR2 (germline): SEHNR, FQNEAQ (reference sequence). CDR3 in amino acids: CASSTGQWESSPLHF. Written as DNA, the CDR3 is TGTGCCAGCAGCACGGGACAATGGGAGAGTTCACCCCTCCACTTT. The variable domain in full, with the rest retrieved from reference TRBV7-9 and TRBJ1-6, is DTGVSQNPRHKITKRGQNVTFRCDPISEHNRLYWYRQTLGQGPEFLTYFQNEAQLEKSRLLSDRFSAERPKGSFSTLEIQRTEQGDSAMYLCASSTGQWESSPLHFGNGTRLTVT.

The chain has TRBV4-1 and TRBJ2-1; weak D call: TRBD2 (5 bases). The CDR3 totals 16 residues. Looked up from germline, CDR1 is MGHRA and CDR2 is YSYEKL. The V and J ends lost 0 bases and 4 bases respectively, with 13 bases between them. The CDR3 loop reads CASSQEEGVSYNEQFF. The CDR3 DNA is TGCGCCAGCAGCCAAGAAGAGGGTGTGAGTTACAATGAGCAGTTCTTC.

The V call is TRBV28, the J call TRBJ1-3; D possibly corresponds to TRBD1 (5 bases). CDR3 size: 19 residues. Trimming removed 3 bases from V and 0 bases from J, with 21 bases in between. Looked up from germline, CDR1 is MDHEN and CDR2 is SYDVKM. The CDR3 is CASSFESGQLESSGNTIYF. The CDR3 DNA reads TGTGCCAGCAGTTTTGAATCAGGGCAGCTAGAGAGCTCTGGAAACACCATATATTTT.

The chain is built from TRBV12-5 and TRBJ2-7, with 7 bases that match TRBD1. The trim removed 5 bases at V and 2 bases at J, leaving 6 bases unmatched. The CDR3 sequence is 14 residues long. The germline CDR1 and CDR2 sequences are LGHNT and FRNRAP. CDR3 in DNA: TGTGCTAGTGGTGATGACAGGGAAGCCTACGAGCAGTACTTC. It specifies CASGDDREAYEQYF.

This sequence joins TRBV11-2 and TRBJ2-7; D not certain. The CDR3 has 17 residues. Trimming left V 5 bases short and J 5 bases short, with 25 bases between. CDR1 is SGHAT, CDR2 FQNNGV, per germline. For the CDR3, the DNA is TGTGCCAGCAGCATAGGCCCCAGCCGGGTGGTCTCAAACGAGCAGTACTTC. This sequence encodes CASSIGPSRVVSNEQYF.

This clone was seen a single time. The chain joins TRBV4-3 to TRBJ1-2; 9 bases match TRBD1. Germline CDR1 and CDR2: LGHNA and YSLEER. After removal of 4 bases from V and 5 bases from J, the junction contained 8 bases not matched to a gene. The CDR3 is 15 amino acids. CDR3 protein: CASSPVGGQGYGYTF. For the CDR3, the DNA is TGCGCCAGCAGCCCGGTGGGGGGACAGGGATATGGCTACACCTTC.